A single sample gave rise to the 21 T cell receptor beta chains below, sequenced in a study of blood T cell repertoires in COVID-19. Libraries were prepared by immunoSEQ multiplex PCR; TCRdb keeps only in-frame clonotypes and omits some of them. The sample holds roughly 360,000 clones, 81% seen once. The sequenced material came from peripheral blood. Receptors were obtained from a human donor with acute or convalescent COVID-19. The donor label of this sample is uncertain.

In its sample, this clone was seen a few times. The chain has TRBV29-1 and TRBJ2-7, with D hard to call. Germline lookup yields CDR1 SQVTM and CDR2 ANQGSEA. V was clipped by 8 bases and J by 1 base, with 12 bases between them. CDR3 length equals 12 residues. The CDR3 DNA sequence: TGCAGCACTCGTTTTGATTCCTACGAGCAGTACTTC. This translates into CSTRFDSYEQYF.

The V gene is TRBV29-1, the J gene TRBJ2-1, with D possibly matching TRBD2 (5 bases). Germline assignment: CDR1 SQVTM and CDR2 ANQGSEA. V dropped 8 bases and J dropped 7 bases, with 15 bases sitting between them. The CDR3 sequence is 12 residues long. The CDR3 loop is CSLRTPGNEQFF. For the CDR3, the DNA is TGCAGCCTCCGGACCCCGGGGAATGAGCAGTTCTTC.

This clone has just one count. The genes are TRBV27 and TRBJ2-3, with D possibly being TRBD2 (6 bases). The CDR3 is 15 residues long. The germline CDR1 and CDR2 sequences are MNHEY and SMNVEV (reference sequence). V gave up 6 bases and J gave up 5 bases, with 18 bases separating them. Here the CDR3 DNA reads TGTGCCAGCAGCTTGGCGGGGATTCGAATAGATACGCAGTATTTT. It yields the protein CASSLAGIRIDTQYF.

The chain combines TRBV2 with TRBJ1-1; D may be TRBD1 (5 bases). The ends were cut back, 7 bases at V and 1 base at J, with 10 bases in the middle. The CDR3 length is 13 residues. Per the germline V gene, CDR1 is SNHLY and CDR2 is FYNNEI. The CDR3 DNA reads as TGTGCCAGCAACCCCAGGGAGAACACTGAAGCTTTCTTT. As protein: CASNPRENTEAFF.

The chain employs TRBV7-9 and TRBJ1-1, with 8 nucleotides matching TRBD1. Per the germline V gene, CDR1 is SEHNR and CDR2 is FQNEAQ (reference sequence). J was trimmed by 12 bases and V by 5 bases; bases with no gene match: 14. The CDR3 is 14 amino acids. In DNA, the CDR3 is TGTGCCAGCAGCATAAGGACAGGGACTACGCAGACTTTCTTT. The encoded protein is CASSIRTGTTQTFF.

Concerning this clone: The same CDR3 can be traced to other DNA sequences in this sample. The V gene is TRBV5-6, the J gene TRBJ1-2, with TRBD1 matching over 7 bases. The junction had 1 base not matched to a gene; V was cut back by 3 bases and J by 5 bases. The CDR3 consists of 12 residues. Germline V lookup: CDR1 SGHDT, CDR2 YYEEEE. CDR3 nucleotide sequence: TGTGCCAGCAGCTCGACAGGGTATGGCTACACCTTC. As protein: CASSSTGYGYTF.

The chain combines TRBV12-3 or TRBV12-4 with TRBJ1-2; weak D call: TRBD1 (5 bases). CDR3 size: 13 residues. V was clipped by 7 bases and J by 0 bases, with 9 bases between them. The CDR3 DNA reads TGTGCCAGCACCGGGGGAGCTAACTATGGCTACACCTTC. As protein: CASTGGANYGYTF.

This clone has ten or more counts. V and J are TRBV2 and TRBJ1-6; 8 nucleotides align to TRBD1. This CDR3 has 14 residues. Germline assignment: CDR1 SNHLY and CDR2 FYNNEI. The ends lost 4 bases at V and 7 bases at J; junction bases unmatched: 3. The CDR3 DNA follows: TGTGCCAGCAGTGGGCGGACAGGGAATTCACCCCTCCACTTT. Its protein product is CASSGRTGNSPLHF.

The rearrangement links TRBV10-3 to TRBJ1-5, with D tentatively TRBD1 (6 bases). The germline gives CDR1 ENHRY, CDR2 SYGVKD. Trimming removed 3 bases at V and 2 bases at J, with 8 bases between. This CDR3 comprises 14 residues. The CDR3 sequence is CAISDRGGNQPQHF. CDR3 in DNA: TGTGCCATCAGTGACAGGGGAGGCAATCAGCCCCAGCATTTT.

This clone was counted a few times. The chain employs TRBV3-1 (or the pseudogene TRBV3-2) and TRBJ1-5; TRBD1 matches at 8 bases. V dropped 3 bases and J dropped 7; count of bases not matched to a gene: 5. The CDR3 has 14 residues. Per the germline V gene, CDR1 is LGHDT and CDR2 is YNNKEL (reference sequence). CDR3: CASSHSTGAQPQHF. In DNA form, the CDR3 reads TGTGCCAGCAGCCATTCGACAGGGGCGCAGCCCCAGCATTTT.

The chain joins TRBV3-1 (or the pseudogene TRBV3-2) to TRBJ1-1, with 7 positions matching TRBD1. Germline V gene sequence: CDR1 LGHDT, CDR2 YNNKEL (reference sequence). The junction had 4 bases not matched to a gene; V was cut back by 3 bases and J by 3 bases. The CDR3 spans 14 residues. The CDR3 bases are TGTGCCAGCAGCCACGACAGGGAGCACACTGAAGCTTTCTTT. As protein: CASSHDREHTEAFF.

This chain links TRBV28 with TRBJ1-5, with D tentatively TRBD1 (5 bases). There are 15 residues in the CDR3. V was clipped by 6 bases and J by 0 bases, with 12 bases between them. From germline, CDR1 is MDHEN and CDR2 SYDVKM. The CDR3 coding sequence is TGTGCCAGCAGCGGGGGGGAAAATAGCAATCAGCCCCAGCATTTT. Translating gives CASSGGENSNQPQHF.

V gene TRBV30 combines with J gene TRBJ2-2; TRBD2 matches at 12 bases. The germline V gene has CDR1 GTSNPN and CDR2 SVGIG (reference sequence). The CDR3 consists of 14 residues. Trimming took 3 bases from V and 5 from J; bases not matched to a gene: 1. CDR3 sequence reads: CAWRLAGGTGELFF. CDR3 bases: TGTGCCTGGAGGCTAGCGGGAGGGACCGGGGAGCTGTTTTTT.

This rearrangement joins TRBV30 to TRBJ2-1; TRBD2 matches at 7 bases. The germline CDR1 and CDR2 sequences are GTSNPN and SVGIG (reference sequence). CDR3 length equals 13 residues. Losses at the gene ends were 4 bases for V and 6 bases for J; bases not matched to a gene: 6. The CDR3 loop is CAWKAGWGNEQFF. CDR3 DNA sequence: TGTGCCTGGAAAGCGGGATGGGGCAATGAGCAGTTCTTC. The complete variable domain, with remaining parts taken from reference TRBV30 and TRBJ2-1, reads SQTIHQWPATLVQPVGSPLSLECTVEGTSNPNLYWYRQAAGRGLQLLFYSVGIGQISSEVPQNLSASRPQDRQFILSSKKLLLSDSGFYLCAWKAGWGNEQFFGPGTRLTVL.

V usage is TRBV6-5 and J usage is TRBJ1-5, with 7 bases that match TRBD1. The junction had 10 bases not matched to a gene; V was cut back by 7 bases and J by 4 bases. The CDR3 is 15 residues long. From germline, CDR1 is MNHEY and CDR2 SVGAGI. DNA of the CDR3: TGTGCCAGCACAGGCGGGAGGGGGCGAAATCAGCCCCAGCATTTT. It yields the protein CASTGGRGRNQPQHF.

This chain uses TRBV7-8 with TRBJ2-1; the D gene is possibly TRBD1 (6 bases). The germline V gene encodes CDR1 SGHVS and CDR2 FQNEAQ. Trimming removed 5 bases at V and 2 bases at J, with 13 bases between. The CDR3 has 15 amino acids. CDR3 DNA: TGTGCCAGCAGCCCCGTACAGGGTGCCTACAATGAGCAGTTCTTC. It yields the protein CASSPVQGAYNEQFF.

The DNA for the CDR3 is TGTGCCAGCAGCTTCACGGGGGGGCTCCAGCCCCAGCATTTT. Protein product: CASSFTGGLQPQHF. The chain links TRBV3-1 (or the pseudogene TRBV3-2) to TRBJ1-5; a weak D match, TRBD1 (6 bases). Germline values: CDR1 LGHDT, CDR2 YNNKEL (reference sequence). The CDR3 has 14 amino acids. V shed 5 bases and J shed 7 bases, with 15 bases lying between them.

The chain uses TRBV10-3 and TRBJ2-5; maybe TRBD2 (5 bases). CDR1 is ENHRY and CDR2 is SYGVKD in the germline V gene. Deletions cut 2 bases from V and 3 bases from J, with 13 bases between. The CDR3 is made up of 15 amino acids. The CDR3 loop is CAISERPGGKETQYF. Here the CDR3 DNA reads TGTGCCATCAGTGAGCGTCCCGGAGGAAAAGAGACCCAGTACTTC.

With regard to this clone: Compared with germline, one end of the junction differs, possibly owing to a read error. The V call is TRBV29-1, the J call TRBJ1-4; tentatively, D is TRBD1 (6 bases). Germline assignment: CDR1 SQVTM and CDR2 ANQGSEA. The CDR3 loop spans 12 amino acids. The CDR3 DNA is TGCAGCGTGGAAGGGGCGGGGGCTAAACTGTTTTTT. It translates to CSVEGAGAKLFF.

CDR3 DNA: TGTGCCAGCAGCCTTTCAATTAACACTGAAGCTTTCTTT. Its protein is CASSLSINTEAFF. J is TRBJ1-1 and V is TRBV14; no firm D call. CDR1 and CDR2 (germline): SGHDN, FVKESK. The CDR3 runs to 13 residues. V shed 4 bases and J shed 2 bases, with 8 bases lying between them.

This chain links TRBV2 with TRBJ2-3; TRBD1 aligns across 10 bases. Losses at the gene ends were 7 bases for V and 3 bases for J; bases not matched to a gene: 1. This CDR3 has 13 amino acids. From germline, CDR1 is SNHLY and CDR2 FYNNEI. The CDR3 loop reads CASKGQGTDTQYF. Here the CDR3 DNA reads TGTGCCAGCAAGGGACAGGGGACAGATACGCAGTATTTT.